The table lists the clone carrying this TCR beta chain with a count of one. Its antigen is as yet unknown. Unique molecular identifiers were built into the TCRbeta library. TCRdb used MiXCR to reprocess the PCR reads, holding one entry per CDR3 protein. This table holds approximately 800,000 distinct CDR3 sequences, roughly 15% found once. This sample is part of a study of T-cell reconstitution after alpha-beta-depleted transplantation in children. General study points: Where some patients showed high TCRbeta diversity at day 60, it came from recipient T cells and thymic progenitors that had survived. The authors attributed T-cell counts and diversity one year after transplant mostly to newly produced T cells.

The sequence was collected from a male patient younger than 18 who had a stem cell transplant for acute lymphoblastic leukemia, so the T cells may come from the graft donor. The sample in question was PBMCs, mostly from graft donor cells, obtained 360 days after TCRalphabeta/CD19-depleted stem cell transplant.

CDR3 bases: TGCGCCAGCAGCTGGAGCCCAGCGACGGACGAGCAGTACTTC. This translates into CASSWSPATDEQYF. This chain joins TRBV5-1 and TRBJ2-7; the D is unclear. Trimming removed 3 bases at V and 5 bases at J, with 15 bases between. Germline lookup yields CDR1 SGHRS and CDR2 YFSETQ. This CDR3 contains 14 residues.